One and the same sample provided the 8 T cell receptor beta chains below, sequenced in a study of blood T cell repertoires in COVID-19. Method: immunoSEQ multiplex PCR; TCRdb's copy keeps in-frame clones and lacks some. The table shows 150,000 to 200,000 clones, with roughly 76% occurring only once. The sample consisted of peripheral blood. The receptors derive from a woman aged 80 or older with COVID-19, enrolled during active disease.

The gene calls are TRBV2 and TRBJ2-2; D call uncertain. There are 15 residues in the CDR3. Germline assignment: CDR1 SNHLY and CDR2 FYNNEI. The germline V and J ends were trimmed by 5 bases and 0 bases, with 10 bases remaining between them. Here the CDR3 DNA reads TGTGCCAGCAGTCTATCAGGTTCGAACACCGGGGAGCTGTTTTTT. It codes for CASSLSGSNTGELFF.

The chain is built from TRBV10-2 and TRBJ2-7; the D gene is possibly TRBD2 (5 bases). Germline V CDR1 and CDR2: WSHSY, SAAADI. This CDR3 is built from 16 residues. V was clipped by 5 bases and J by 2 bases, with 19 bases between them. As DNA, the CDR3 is TGCGCCAGCAGTAAAGAGTTAGGCGGGTCCGCCTACGAGCAGTACTTC. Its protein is CASSKELGGSAYEQYF.

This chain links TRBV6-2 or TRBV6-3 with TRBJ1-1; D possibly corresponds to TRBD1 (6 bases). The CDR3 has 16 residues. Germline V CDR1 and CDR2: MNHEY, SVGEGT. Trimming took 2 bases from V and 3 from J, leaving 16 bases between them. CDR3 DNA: TGTGCCAGCAGTTACCCACAGGGATTGGGCGACACTGAAGCTTTCTTT. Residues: CASSYPQGLGDTEAFF.

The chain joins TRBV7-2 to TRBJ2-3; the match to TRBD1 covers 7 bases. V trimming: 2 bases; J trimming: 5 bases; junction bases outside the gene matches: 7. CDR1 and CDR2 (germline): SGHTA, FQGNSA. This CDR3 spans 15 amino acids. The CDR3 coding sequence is TGTGCCAGCAGCTTACGAGGGGGCCGGGGAGATACGCAGTATTTT. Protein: CASSLRGGRGDTQYF.

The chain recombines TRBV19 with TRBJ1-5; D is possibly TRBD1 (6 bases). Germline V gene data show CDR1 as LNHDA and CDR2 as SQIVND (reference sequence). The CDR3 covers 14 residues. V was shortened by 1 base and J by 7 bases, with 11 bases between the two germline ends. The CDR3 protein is CASSIGTVGQPQHF. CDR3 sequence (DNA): TGTGCCAGTAGTATAGGGACAGTTGGGCAGCCCCAGCATTTT.

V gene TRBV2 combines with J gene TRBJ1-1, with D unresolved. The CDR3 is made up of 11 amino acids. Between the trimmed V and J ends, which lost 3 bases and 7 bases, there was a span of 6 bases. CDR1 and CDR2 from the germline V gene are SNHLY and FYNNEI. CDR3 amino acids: CASSDVNEAFF. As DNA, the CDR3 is TGTGCCAGCAGTGATGTAAATGAAGCTTTCTTT.

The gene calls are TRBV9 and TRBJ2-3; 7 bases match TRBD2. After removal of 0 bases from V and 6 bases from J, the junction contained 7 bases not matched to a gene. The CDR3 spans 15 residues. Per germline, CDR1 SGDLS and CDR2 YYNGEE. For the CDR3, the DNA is TGTGCCAGCAGCGTAGTTGGTGGGGGGGTCGATACGCAGTATTTT. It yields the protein CASSVVGGGVDTQYF. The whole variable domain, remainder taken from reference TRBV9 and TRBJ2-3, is DSGVTQTPKHLITATGQRVTLRCSPRSGDLSVYWYQQSLDQGLQFLIQYYNGEERAKGNILERFSAQQFPDLHSELNLSSLELGDSALYFCASSVVGGGVDTQYFGPGTRLTVL.

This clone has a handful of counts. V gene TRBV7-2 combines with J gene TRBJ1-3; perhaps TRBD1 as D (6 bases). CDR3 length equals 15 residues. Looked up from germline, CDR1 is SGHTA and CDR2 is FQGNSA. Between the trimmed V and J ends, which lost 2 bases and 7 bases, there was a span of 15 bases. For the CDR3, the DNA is TGTGCCAGCAGCTTAACCGGGACAAAAGGGAACACCATATATTTT. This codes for CASSLTGTKGNTIYF.